The T cell receptor (beta chain) described here comes from a study of monozygotic twins with inflammatory bowel disease. Overall study findings and caveats: Varying immunosuppressive regimens may have increased patient repertoire variability. Twins classed as concordant or discordant showed no difference in repertoire similarity, possibly from limited power. Fewer shared clonotypes with others were found in IBD patients than in healthy twins, especially with disease activity.

The total RNA came straight from whole blood, and T cells were not sorted beforehand. Per germline, CDR1 SGHNT and CDR2 YYREEE (reference sequence). The CDR3 loop spans 16 amino acids. On this clonotype: Its antigen is as yet unknown.

From the 5' RACE reads, TCRdb lists one entry per CDR3 protein and no DNA. This sample's clone table lists 420,000 or so distinct CDR3 sequences. The sequence was obtained from a human donor with ulcerative colitis or Crohn's disease, or a healthy co-twin of an affected twin (not recorded which). The genes are TRBV5-4 and TRBJ2-2; TCRdb proposes TRBD2, but this gene call is untestable without DNA. Sequencing was performed on blood. This chain's CDR3 is CASSLEGLAGTGELFF.